A selection of T cell receptor beta chains follows, all from one sample in a study of CD4 T cells in relation to SARS-CoV-2 and coronaviruses. No antigen is known for these receptors. Using immunoSEQ multiplex PCR, the repertoire was profiled, and TCRdb retains in-frame clones only, with some absent. There are about 38,000 clones in the sample; roughly 84% occur only once, and 3.5% to 5% lies in the top ten. Sequenced input: naive CD4+ T cells from PBMCs, cultured in vitro. The receptors here all came from an adult with COVID-19. Both conserved end residues are part of each CDR3. Fields, in order: clone size, D gene, V gene, J gene, CDR3 protein, CDR3 DNA. D genes are given only for firm matches. Clone size is stated in some rows and not others, as once, few, many or a class when expanded.

clone_size: .
d_call: TRBD1
v_call: TRBV6-6
j_call: TRBJ2-7
cdr3_aa: CASRDTGTGPSYEQYF
cdr3_nt: TGTGCCAGCAGGGATACCGGGACAGGGCCCTCCTACGAGCAGTACTTC

clone_size: .
d_call: .
v_call: TRBV6-2/TRBV6-3
j_call: TRBJ2-3
cdr3_aa: CASSPPWQYTDTQYF
cdr3_nt: TGTGCCAGCAGTCCCCCCTGGCAATACACAGATACGCAGTATTTT

clone_size: .
d_call: TRBD2
v_call: TRBV7-2
j_call: TRBJ2-7
cdr3_aa: CASSYRLAGDSEQYF
cdr3_nt: TGTGCCAGCAGCTATCGACTAGCGGGAGATTCAGAGCAGTACTTC

clone_size: .
d_call: .
v_call: TRBV7-3
j_call: TRBJ2-1
cdr3_aa: CASSFGSTGWDEQFF
cdr3_nt: TGTGCCAGCAGCTTCGGCTCGACGGGTTGGGATGAGCAGTTCTTC

clone_size: .
d_call: TRBD2
v_call: TRBV6-4
j_call: TRBJ2-1
cdr3_aa: CASSPLAGGLYNEQFF
cdr3_nt: TGTGCCAGCAGCCCCCTCGCGGGAGGGCTCTACAATGAGCAGTTCTTC

clone_size: few
d_call: TRBD2
v_call: TRBV2
j_call: TRBJ2-1
cdr3_aa: CASSVSDSGWIF
cdr3_nt: TGTGCCAGCAGTGTGTCAGATAGCGGGTGGATCTTC

clone_size: .
d_call: TRBD1
v_call: TRBV28
j_call: TRBJ2-7
cdr3_aa: CASSLQGISYEQYF
cdr3_nt: TGTGCCAGCAGTCTACAGGGGATCTCCTACGAGCAGTACTTC

clone_size: few
d_call: .
v_call: TRBV5-1
j_call: TRBJ2-7
cdr3_aa: CASSLSEGYEQYF
cdr3_nt: TGCGCCAGCAGCTTATCCGAGGGCTACGAGCAGTACTTC

clone_size: .
d_call: .
v_call: TRBV5-1
j_call: TRBJ1-1
cdr3_aa: CASSLADTEAFF
cdr3_nt: TGCGCCAGCAGCTTGGCTGACACTGAAGCTTTCTTT

clone_size: .
d_call: TRBD1
v_call: TRBV29-1
j_call: TRBJ2-7
cdr3_aa: CSVHAQGSSSSYEQYF
cdr3_nt: TGCAGCGTACACGCACAGGGGTCCTCCAGCTCCTACGAGCAGTACTTC

clone_size: .
d_call: .
v_call: TRBV6-6
j_call: TRBJ2-7
cdr3_aa: CASSYQGLTSYEQYF
cdr3_nt: TGTGCCAGCAGTTACCAGGGACTGACCTCCTACGAGCAGTACTTC